This entry is about one TCR beta chain. What it recognizes is unknown. The use of genomic DNA as template underpinned the TCR beta VDJ and CDR3 profiling. TCRdb analysed the reads with MiXCR anew, one entry per CDR3 protein. This table has hundreds of thousands of distinct CDR3 sequences, around 72% appearing once. The sample is drawn from a study of CD8+CD57+ T cells in acquired aplastic anemia. Study background: DNA from sorted CD4+ and CD8+ cells averaged roughly 3.2 ug.

Study results and caveats: No significant difference in CD8+ Simpson's diversity was found between patients and controls. Patients had twenty-nine CD8+ CDR3 sequences in common with controls (the shared set).

V was trimmed by 5 bases and J by 6 bases, leaving 21 bases between them. The CDR3 length is 15 residues. CDR1 GTSNPN and CDR2 SVGIG come from the germline V gene (reference sequence). This clonotype originated in a human donor in good health, serving as a control. The chain couples TRBV30 to TRBJ2-3; TRBD1 is a possible D gene (5 bases). The source material was sorted CD4+, CD8+, or CD8+CD57+ T cells (not recorded which) from PBMCs. The CDR3 bases are TGTGCCTGGGTACAAAGACAGTCAGCTCGGGATACGCAGTATTTT. Translation gives CAWVQRQSARDTQYF.